Given below is one TCR beta chain in context. There is no known antigen for this receptor. The input lacks base qualities; no much larger clone sits a single base away. The sample comes from a study of cytomegalovirus exposure and HLA in healthy donors (dated by TCRdb to about 2017). Looking at the study overall: An earlier analysis of 587 of the donors reported 276 Gb of sequence data and approximately 120 million unique TCR beta sequences obtained from about 180 million T cells. Among about 400 genotyped donors of the cohort, an average of about 220,000 unique TCR beta nucleotide sequences was sequenced per donor, of which 15% to 20% were non-productive. An early release that covered fewer than 750 HLA-typed donors contained around 300 gigabases of sequencing data and tens of millions of unique TCR sequences. All discovery cohort repertoires had been generated using a single sequencing platform. Donor age, sex, ethnicity and CMV serostatus were collected together with the repertoire data. A separate validation cohort of more than 100 different subjects was used in addition to the roughly 670-subject first cohort. HLA typing included class I and class II loci at four-digit resolution. A later genetic analysis used genome-wide SNP genotypes for about 65% of the 666 donors, treating that subset as a discovery cohort. The study aimed to test whether signatures of past pathogen exposure could be identified by cataloging public T cell receptors. Typing coverage varied by locus: about 629-640 donors for A, B, C, DRB1 and DQB1; roughly 510 for DQA1; around 610 for DPA1; fewer than 480 for DPB1. Of the 350 to 450 genotyped donors, over 70% fell in the genetic ancestry cluster associated with self-reported Caucasian donors. Roughly five DR-DQ haplotypes were handled as single units for association and clustering, since linkage in the cohort was strong. In an earlier analysis of a few hundred of the donors, high-throughput TCR beta sequencing was used to judge whether each TCR beta V gene segment behaved as functional or pseudogenic. A later analysis re-analyzed previously published TCR beta repertoires from 666 donors and added high-resolution HLA genotyping to study TCR occurrence patterns. The study combined high-throughput TCR immunosequencing, statistical association of individual TCRs with disease status, and machine learning to predict cytomegalovirus infection status. The later analysis used no new phenotypic data to find candidate immune exposures, relying instead on TCR beta sequences and their occurrence across donors. The study profiled the T cell repertoires of approximately 700 subjects by immunosequencing and related them to cytomegalovirus serostatus.

Library preparation used the immunoSEQ multiplex PCR assay. For the multiplex PCR, a mixture combining 60 forward primers for TCR Vbeta segments and 13 reverse primers for TCR Jbeta segments was used. The CDR3 region of rearranged TCR beta genes was amplified from genomic DNA by a multiplex PCR assay. Amplified TCR beta libraries were sequenced as 87-base-pair reads on the Illumina HiSeq System. Per the authors' processing: A later analysis counted tens of millions of unique TCR beta chains across the 650 to 800 repertoires, and approximately 11 million of these chains were shared by at least two donors. Raw reads were error-corrected and collapsed into unique sequences with a nearest-neighbor algorithm that merged closely related sequences to remove PCR and sequencing errors. V, D and J gene segments were assigned by aligning CDR3 sequences to IMGT reference sequences. For a sequence to be retained, a match of at least six nucleotides to both a V gene segment and a J gene segment was required. A rearrangement counted as productive if the CDR3 had no stop codons and remained in frame with V and J, and every other rearrangement counted as non-productive. CDR3 was defined according to IMGT convention as the region running from the second conserved V-encoded cysteine to the conserved J-encoded phenylalanine. The earlier analysis of about 570 of the donors excluded any sequence lacking an unambiguous match to a single V gene segment. An earlier analysis of a few hundred of the donors classified V segments as functional when productive rearrangements were above 56.7% and as segregating when the standard deviation between donors was above 5%. To diagnose cytomegalovirus status from the catalog of TCR beta chain sequences, a statistical classification framework was built. In a later analysis, TCR nucleotide sequences were compared against IMGT/GENE-DB human TR gene sequences so that V and J genes could be assigned. A later analysis assigned CDR3 sequences and most-parsimonious VDJ recombination scenarios with the TCRdist pipeline. In a later analysis, every TCR beta chain was defined by the combination of its CDR3 amino acid sequence and its V-gene family, and reads without a unique V-gene family were dropped. As a way to deal with suspected cross-contamination and a sequencing artifact, a later analysis dropped roughly 600 nucleotide sequences that were highly shared and had low generation probability. For each public chain, a later analysis derived a clonal expansion index from normalized ranks of inferred template counts within each repertoire. Generation probabilities in a later analysis came from a VDJ recombination model fitted to out-of-frame rearrangements, and those results were checked against IGoR. In a later analysis, hypergeometric tests were used to score TCR-TCR, TCR-HLA and TCR-CMV co-occurrence, with a repertoire-size bias correction applied to TCR pairs. To estimate false discovery rates, a later analysis permuted the HLA or CMV assignments 20 times. In a later analysis, co-occurring TCRs were grouped using DBSCAN, and TCRdist sequence similarity was added for clustering within HLA-allele-positive subsets. For co-occurrence clustering, repertoires with fewer than 30,000 or more than 120,000 public chains were excluded, along with four to six repertoires with anomalous nucleotide sharing. Entries here come from immuneACCESS through TCRdb and include only in-frame sequences with V and J called. Some clones fail to appear in such tables; in the studies checked, an unresolved V gene covers under half of the shortfall, and the cause of the remainder is unknown. V and J calls and clone size come straight from that table; D and trimming were deduced from the DNA. The sample has some 120,000 clones on record, 82% of them singletons. 11% of the sample is in the top ten clones.

The study at large found these results: According to a later analysis, TCR association rates differed among HLA loci, with DRB1 alleles showing the most associated TCRs and HLA-C alleles showing the fewest. Sequencing depth was assumed to be roughly uniform across donors in the presence/absence analyses, though that assumption may not hold. For the cohort, immune exposure information was limited to CMV serostatus. Most TCR sequences were seen in very few donors, while some public TCRs were found in many individuals. In an earlier analysis of 587 of the donors, most TCR beta V segments appeared in productive rearrangements about 87% or about 30% of the time, broadly matching IMGT annotations. A further reported finding was that TCR beta sequences accurately predicted the HLA-A and HLA-B alleles for most subjects in the first cohort. In a later analysis, HLA-associated TCR beta chains were found to be more clonally expanded and to have lower generation probabilities than equally common non-associated chains. A cluster of highly shared sequence variants was judged likely to represent a technical artifact of the sequencing pipeline. When HLA alleles, especially DR and DQ, strongly co-occurred, attributing TCR associations to individual alleles was difficult. At a false discovery rate of 0.05, a later analysis linked fewer than 20,000 TCR beta sequences to specific HLA alleles. In this cohort, only TCR beta chains were sequenced, and detectable features were limited by the absence of alpha or paired-chain data. Because counts were too low, seventeen rarely observed V segments, including chromosome 9 orphons, were left out of the earlier analysis of 587 of the donors. In a later genetic analysis, fewer N-insertions in productive TCRs were reported among donors in an Asian-associated ancestry cluster than the roughly 700-donor mean. A later analysis reported that several top co-occurrence clusters appeared linked to parvovirus B19, influenza, CMV and Epstein-Barr virus. According to the authors, the approach could potentially be generalized to other disease states and immunological phenotypes. Some IMGT-functional V segments, including TRBV6-2 and TRBV6-3, could not be distinguished by the 87-base-pair reads and were therefore excluded. Cytomegalovirus status was reported to be diagnosed by the classifier with high specificity and sensitivity in both the original and validation cohorts. In the study, around 150 TCR beta chains were listed as associated with cytomegalovirus. In vitro tests confirmed that a few of the cytomegalovirus-associated TCR beta chains recognize cytomegalovirus antigens. Linkage disequilibrium might explain the correlated functional status among segregating V segments, but an unknown experimental factor could not be excluded. According to a later analysis, most CMV-associated TCR beta chains appeared to be HLA-restricted, and the HLA associations seemed to be driven largely by CMV exposure. A later genetic analysis associated a missense DCLRE1C variant with V-gene and J-gene trimming of TCR beta chains, and an independent cohort replicated the association. Because HLA typing was missing for some donors at each locus, association tests included only the typed subset.

The cohort consisted of 600 or so healthy bone marrow donors. Cohort members were all nominally healthy when sampled, although unrecorded immune exposures were likely present. The donor was CMV seropositive and belonged to the group of a few hundred seropositive cohort members. A peripheral blood sample was collected from each donor, and TCR beta sequencing was performed on peripheral blood mononuclear cells. The Qiagen DNeasy Blood Extraction Kit was used to extract genomic DNA from the blood cell samples. The CDR3 spans 16 residues, from the cysteine through the phenylalanine. Only the CDR3 portion is preserved as DNA: 48 bases, with reading frame beginning at the first base. Looking up the germline V gene yields CDR1 LGHNA and CDR2 YNFKEQ. V trim: 4 bases; J trim: 3 bases; unmatched bases: 9.

The receptor comes from a male donor in good health and CMV-seropositive. The chain employs TRBV4-2 and TRBJ2-5, and 9 bases in between align with TRBD2. The material sequenced was PBMCs. The CDR3: CASSPSAVAGEETQYF. The sequenced DNA is TGTGCCAGCAGCCCGTCGGCCGTAGCGGGAGAAGAGACCCAGTACTTC.